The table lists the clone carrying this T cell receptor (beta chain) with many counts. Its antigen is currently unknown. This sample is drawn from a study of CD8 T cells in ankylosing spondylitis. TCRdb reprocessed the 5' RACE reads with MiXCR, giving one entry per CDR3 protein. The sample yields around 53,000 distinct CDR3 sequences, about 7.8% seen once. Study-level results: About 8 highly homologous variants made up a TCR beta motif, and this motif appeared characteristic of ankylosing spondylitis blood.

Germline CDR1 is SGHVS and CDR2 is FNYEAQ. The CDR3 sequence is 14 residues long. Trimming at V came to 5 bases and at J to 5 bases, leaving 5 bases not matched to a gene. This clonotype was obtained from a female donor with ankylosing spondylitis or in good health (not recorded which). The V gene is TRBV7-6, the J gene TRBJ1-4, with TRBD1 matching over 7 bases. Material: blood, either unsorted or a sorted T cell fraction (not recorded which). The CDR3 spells CASSALTGNEKLFF. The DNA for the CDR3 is TGTGCCAGCAGCGCCCTGACAGGGAATGAAAAACTGTTTTTT.